Following are 21 T cell receptor beta chains from one sample sequenced in a study of blood T cell repertoires in COVID-19. The protocol was immunoSEQ multiplex PCR, while the TCRdb copy is restricted to in-frame clones and leaves out a portion. Here the sample spans 150,000 to 190,000 clones, around 83% being singletons. Sequencing was done on a sample of peripheral blood. These receptors originate from a woman aged 60-75 years with COVID-19, enrolled during active disease.

This clone was seen only once. V and J are TRBV19 and TRBJ1-1; TRBD1 matches at 7 bases. This CDR3 comprises 15 residues. Trimming took 6 bases from V and 0 from J; bases not matched to a gene: 7. Germline CDR1 is LNHDA and CDR2 is SQIVND (reference sequence). CDR3 in amino acids: CASSPSQGLNTEAFF. CDR3 DNA sequence: TGTGCCAGTAGCCCTTCACAGGGGTTGAACACTGAAGCTTTCTTT.

The rearrangement uses TRBV19 and TRBJ1-4; TRBD1 is a possible D gene (5 bases). From germline, CDR1 is LNHDA and CDR2 SQIVND (reference sequence). The CDR3 totals 16 residues. Deletions cut 0 bases from V and 5 bases from J, with 13 bases between. The CDR3 DNA sequence: TGTGCCAGTAGTATAGATCGCGGGACGGTGAATGAAAAACTGTTTTTT. Its protein is CASSIDRGTVNEKLFF.

This chain links TRBV3-1 (or the pseudogene TRBV3-2) with TRBJ2-3; the match to TRBD2 covers 11 bases. Unmatched junction bases numbered 10, after V lost 6 bases and J lost 5 bases. Germline values: CDR1 LGHDT, CDR2 YNNKEL (reference sequence). There are 16 residues in the CDR3. The chain's CDR3 is CASRTSGGPAEDTQYF. The DNA for the CDR3 is TGTGCCAGCAGAACTAGCGGGGGCCCGGCAGAAGATACGCAGTATTTT.

This chain links TRBV18 with TRBJ2-3, with TRBD1 as a possible D gene (5 bases). Germline values: CDR1 KGHSH, CDR2 LQKENI. Trimming removed 3 bases from V and 1 base from J, with 14 bases in between. CDR3 length: 16 amino acids. The CDR3 loop is CASSPQGRGGTDTQYF. CDR3 bases: TGTGCCAGCTCACCGCAGGGAAGAGGAGGCACAGATACGCAGTATTTT.

The chain is built from TRBV6-5 and TRBJ1-2; D uncertain. V dropped 6 bases and J dropped 6 bases, with 11 bases sitting between them. Germline CDR1 and CDR2: MNHEY and SVGAGI. The CDR3 consists of 12 residues. The CDR3 here is CASRTTVDGYTF. CDR3 nucleotides: TGTGCCAGCAGAACGACTGTAGATGGCTACACCTTC.

The chain combines TRBV4-1 with TRBJ2-5; D is unclear. CDR1 and CDR2 from the germline V gene are MGHRA and YSYEKL. Trimming removed 1 base from V and 7 bases from J, with 13 bases in between. The CDR3 loop spans 14 amino acids. Here the CDR3 reads CASSQVSKDGTQYF. In nucleotides, the CDR3 is TGCGCCAGCAGCCAAGTCTCTAAAGATGGGACCCAGTACTTC.

V usage is TRBV25-1 and J usage is TRBJ2-1; 10 nucleotides match TRBD2. Germline CDR1 and CDR2: MGHDK and SYGVNS. V was pared by 2 bases and J by 4 bases, with 2 bases of the junction left unmatched. The CDR3 is made up of 15 amino acids. In DNA form, the CDR3 reads TGTGCCAGCAGTGAAAGCGGGGGGGCGTACAATGAGCAGTTCTTC. Its protein product is CASSESGGAYNEQFF.

This rearrangement joins TRBV14 to TRBJ2-7; perhaps TRBD2 as D (6 bases). This CDR3 spans 12 amino acids. Germline CDR1 is SGHDN and CDR2 is FVKESK. The V gene lost 4 bases and the J gene lost 5 bases, with 9 bases spanning the gap. The CDR3 loop reads CASSLRRDEQYF. DNA for the CDR3: TGTGCCAGCAGCCTTAGGAGGGACGAGCAGTACTTC.

The J gene is TRBJ1-4, the V gene TRBV7-2; D is uncertain. This CDR3 has 14 residues. Germline V CDR1 and CDR2: SGHTA, FQGNSA. The V gene lost 2 bases and the J gene lost 0 bases, with 4 bases spanning the gap. The CDR3 region has the DNA TGTGCCAGCAGCTTACGGGCAACTAATGAAAAACTGTTTTTT. Protein sequence: CASSLRATNEKLFF. Combining the CDR3 with reference TRBV7-2 and TRBJ1-4 gives the whole variable domain GAGVSQSPSNKVTEKGKDVELRCDPISGHTALYWYRQSLGQGLEFLIYFQGNSAPDKSGLPSDRFSAERTGGSVSTLTIQRTQQEDSAVYLCASSLRATNEKLFFGSGTQLSVL.

This sequence joins TRBV18 and TRBJ2-1; D is ambiguous. The CDR3 contains 11 residues. Germline values: CDR1 KGHSH, CDR2 LQKENI. V lost 3 bases and J 8 bases, leaving 5 bases between the germline ends. CDR3 coding DNA: TGTGCCAGCTCACCTCTAGATGAGCAGTTCTTC. It specifies CASSPLDEQFF.

The rearrangement links TRBV18 to TRBJ2-6; possible D gene TRBD1, 5 bases. The germline V and J ends were trimmed by 0 bases and 0 bases, with 6 bases remaining between them. The CDR3 has 16 amino acids. Germline V lookup: CDR1 KGHSH, CDR2 LQKENI. As DNA, the CDR3 is TGTGCCAGCTCACCACCGGGGCTCTCTGGGGCCAACGTCCTGACTTTC. Its translation is CASSPPGLSGANVLTF.

The chain carries TRBV12-3 or TRBV12-4 and TRBJ1-3; the match to TRBD1 covers 7 bases. The ends lost 3 bases at V and 5 bases at J; junction bases unmatched: 1. The CDR3 is made up of 13 amino acids. CDR3: CASSLTGRNTIYF. The CDR3 DNA is TGTGCCAGCAGTTTGACAGGGAGAAACACCATATATTTT.

The CDR3 DNA sequence: TGTGCCAGCAGTTTTACTAGCGAGTCCTACAATGAGCAGTTCTTC. It is translated as CASSFTSESYNEQFF. The rearrangement joins TRBV27 to TRBJ2-1; TRBD2 aligns across 7 bases. This CDR3 has 15 residues. Germline loops: CDR1 MNHEY, CDR2 SMNVEV (reference sequence). Germline trimming cut 3 bases from V and 1 base from J; bases unmatched to any gene: 3.

About this clone itself: Germline and junction disagree at one end, which may indicate a read error. The CDR3 DNA reads as TGTGCTAGCAGCTTAAATCGACCCTCCGGGAGAGCTAGAGAGACCCAGTACTTC. This codes for CASSLNRPSGRARETQYF. This chain links TRBV7-7 with TRBJ2-5, with a tentative D call TRBD2 (6 bases). Germline V gene lookup returns CDR1 SSHAT and CDR2 FNYEAQ (reference sequence). The CDR3 covers 18 residues.

The V call is TRBV6-5, the J call TRBJ2-5; D might be TRBD2 (6 bases). The germline CDR1 and CDR2 sequences are MNHEY and SVGAGI. Trimming removed 8 bases from V and 6 bases from J, with 16 bases in between. The CDR3 totals 13 residues. The CDR3 spells CASVAGTSKTQYF. CDR3 DNA sequence: TGTGCCAGCGTGGCGGGGACGAGTAAGACCCAGTACTTC.

This clone was observed a handful of times. This rearrangement joins TRBV11-3 to TRBJ2-1, with D tentatively TRBD2 (6 bases). This CDR3 has 17 residues. V gave up 5 bases and J gave up 0 bases, with 17 bases separating them. Per germline, CDR1 SGHNT and CDR2 YENEEA. The chain's CDR3 is CASSRSSGTRSYNEQFF. DNA of the CDR3: TGTGCCAGCAGCAGATCTTCCGGGACTCGCTCCTACAATGAGCAGTTCTTC.

This clone has more than one count but fewer than ten. Other DNA sequences in the same sample also yield this CDR3. The chain recombines TRBV5-1 with TRBJ1-1; TRBD1 agrees at 7 bases. The CDR3 runs 13 residues. CDR1 SGHRS and CDR2 YFSETQ come from the germline V gene. Trimming cost V 4 bases and J 5 bases; bases outside gene matches: 5. CDR3 DNA: TGCGCCAGCAGCCTGACAGGGCGAACTGAAGCTTTCTTT. Translating gives CASSLTGRTEAFF.

The chain recombines TRBV19 with TRBJ2-5; unclear D gene. Germline V gene data show CDR1 as LNHDA and CDR2 as SQIVND (reference sequence). CDR3 length: 17 amino acids. V was pared by 3 bases and J by 5 bases, with 22 bases between. The CDR3 spells CASSIESLLSQRETQYF. The CDR3 coding sequence is TGTGCCAGTAGTATTGAGTCATTACTCTCTCAACGGGAGACCCAGTACTTC.

The chain combines TRBV5-5 with TRBJ2-1; 9 nucleotides match TRBD2. The CDR3 sequence is 15 residues long. The J segment lost 0 bases and the V segment lost 4 bases, leaving 2 bases of the junction unmatched. CDR1 and CDR2 from the germline V gene are SGHKS and YYEKEE (reference sequence). The CDR3 spells CASSILAGSYNEQFF. In DNA, the CDR3 is TGTGCCAGCAGCATACTAGCGGGCTCCTACAATGAGCAGTTCTTC.

The rearrangement joins TRBV3-1 (or the pseudogene TRBV3-2) to TRBJ1-2; 9 nucleotides line up with TRBD1. The CDR3 runs to 15 residues. The junction had 9 bases not matched to a gene; V was cut back by 4 bases and J by 6 bases. CDR1 is LGHDT and CDR2 is YNNKEL in the germline V gene (reference sequence). The DNA of the CDR3 is TGTGCCAGCAGCCTCGGGACAGGGAGGAGGGATGGCTACACCTTC. It is translated as CASSLGTGRRDGYTF.

The chain combines TRBV5-4 with TRBJ2-6; no reliable D call. The CDR3 length is 15 residues. The germline V gene encodes CDR1 SGHNT and CDR2 YYREEE (reference sequence). With 3 bases removed from V and 4 bases from J, the gap between germline ends came to 11 bases. Written as DNA, the CDR3 is TGTGCCAGCAGCTCCAGTTTCTCCGGGGCCAACGTCCTGACTTTC. Its translation is CASSSSFSGANVLTF.